This T cell receptor (beta chain) was captured in a study of shared clonotypes between healthy human individuals. Whole-study results and caveats: The low donor count limited represented genetic and exposure-history diversity.

There are 16 residues in the CDR3. Trimming took 2 bases from V and 4 from J, leaving 15 bases between them. The germline gives CDR1 KGHSH, CDR2 LQKENI. Donors, healthy HIV-negative adults, lacked recent acute infections or vaccinations. Worth noting for this clone: Its antigen is currently unknown.

Original analysis: ImmunoSEQ output lacked quality scores and full-length reads, limiting matched filtering. Assay: immunoSEQ multiplex PCR; the TCRdb copy retains only in-frame clones and omits some. V and J calls plus clone size are reproduced from that table; the DNA served to infer D and trimming. This table holds roughly 2.2 million clones, 80% to 95% found once. The chain links TRBV18 to TRBJ1-5; D remains ambiguous. The sequenced material came from naive CD4+ T cells from PBMCs. Noted subset: CD45RA+ positively selected. The receptor comes from a man between 18 and 35 years old in good health. Some clones in this sample may be carry-over from other donors' samples. CDR3 sequence (DNA): TGTGCCAGCTCACCATCTCAAGGGCCGGGAAATCAGCCCCAGCATTTT. Translation: CASSPSQGPGNQPQHF.